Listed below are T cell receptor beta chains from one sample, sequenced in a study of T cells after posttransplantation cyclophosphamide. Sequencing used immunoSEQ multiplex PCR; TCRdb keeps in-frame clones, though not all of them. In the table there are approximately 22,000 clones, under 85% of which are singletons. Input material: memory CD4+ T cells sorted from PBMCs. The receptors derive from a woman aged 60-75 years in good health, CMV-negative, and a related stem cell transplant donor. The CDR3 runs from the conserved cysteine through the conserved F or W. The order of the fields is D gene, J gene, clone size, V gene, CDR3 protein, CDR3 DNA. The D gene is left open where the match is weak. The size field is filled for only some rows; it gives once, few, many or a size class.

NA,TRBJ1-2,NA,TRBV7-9,CASSLVGRDYGYTF,TGTGCCAGCAGCTTAGTTGGGCGGGACTATGGCTACACCTTC
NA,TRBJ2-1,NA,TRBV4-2,CASSQDRGPSNEQFF,TGTGCCAGCAGCCAAGATAGAGGGCCGAGTAATGAGCAGTTCTTC
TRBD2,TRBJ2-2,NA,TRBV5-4,CASSLGLLAGDTGELFF,TGTGCCAGCAGCCTAGGACTGCTAGCGGGGGACACCGGGGAGCTGTTTTTT
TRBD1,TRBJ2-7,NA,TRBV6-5,CASSLRDRGVYEQYF,TGTGCCAGCAGTCTCCGGGACAGGGGGGTTTACGAGCAGTACTTC
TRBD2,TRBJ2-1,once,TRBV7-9,CASSPKYRLAVYNEQFF,TGTGCCAGCAGCCCTAAATACCGACTAGCGGTCTACAATGAGCAGTTCTTC
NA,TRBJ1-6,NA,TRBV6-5,CASSYSSGSYNSPLHF,TGTGCCAGCAGTTACTCCTCCGGCTCCTATAATTCACCCCTCCACTTT
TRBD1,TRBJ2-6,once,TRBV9,CASSPTGSHSGANVLTF,TGTGCCAGCAGCCCGACAGGGAGCCACTCTGGGGCCAACGTCCTGACTTTC
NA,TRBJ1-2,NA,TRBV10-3,CAISELAGARGSNYGYTF,TGTGCCATCAGTGAGTTGGCGGGCGCAAGAGGTTCTAACTATGGCTACACCTTC
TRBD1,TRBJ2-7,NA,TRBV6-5,CASSYKGQNSYEQYF,TGTGCCAGCAGTTATAAGGGACAGAATTCCTACGAGCAGTACTTC
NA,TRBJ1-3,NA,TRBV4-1,CASSQAGAYSGNTIYF,TGCGCCAGCAGCCAAGCAGGGGCCTACTCTGGAAACACCATATATTTT
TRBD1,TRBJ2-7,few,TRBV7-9,CASSSPGQAPEQYF,TGTGCCAGCAGCTCGCCGGGACAGGCCCCCGAGCAGTACTTC
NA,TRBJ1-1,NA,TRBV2,CASSGRAGHTEAFF,TGTGCCAGCAGTGGGAGGGCAGGCCACACTGAAGCTTTCTTT
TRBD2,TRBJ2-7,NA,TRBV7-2,CASSLEGGGSSYEQYF,TGTGCCAGCAGCTTAGAAGGCGGGGGGAGCTCCTACGAGCAGTACTTC
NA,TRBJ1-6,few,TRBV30,CAWSQRADSPLHF,TGTGCCTGGAGTCAGAGGGCCGATTCACCCCTCCACTTT
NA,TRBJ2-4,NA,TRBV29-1,CSVEVIVEGGAKNIQYF,TGCAGCGTTGAGGTCATAGTAGAGGGAGGAGCCAAAAACATTCAGTACTTC
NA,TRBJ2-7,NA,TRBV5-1,CASSLSSDNYEQYF,TGCGCCAGCAGCTTGTCTAGCGACAACTACGAGCAGTACTTC
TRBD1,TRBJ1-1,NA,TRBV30,CAWSDIQGFTEAFF,TGTGCCTGGAGTGACATACAGGGGTTCACTGAAGCTTTCTTT
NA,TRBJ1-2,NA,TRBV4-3,CASSHEWGRIYYGYTF,TGCGCCAGCAGCCACGAGTGGGGGCGTATCTACTATGGCTACACCTTC
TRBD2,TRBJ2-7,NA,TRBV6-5,CASSYRGGSSYEQYF,TGTGCCAGCAGTTACCGGGGCGGGAGCTCCTACGAGCAGTACTTC
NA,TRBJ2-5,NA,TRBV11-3,CASSTGLQETQYF,TGTGCCAGCAGCACGGGACTCCAAGAGACCCAGTACTTC
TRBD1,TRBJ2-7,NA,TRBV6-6,CASSRPGQGAREQYF,TGTGCCAGCAGCCGCCCGGGACAGGGGGCGAGGGAGCAGTACTTC
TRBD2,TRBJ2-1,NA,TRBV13,CASSKTSGSNVDEQFF,TGTGCCAGCAGCAAGACCAGCGGGAGTAACGTCGATGAGCAGTTCTTC
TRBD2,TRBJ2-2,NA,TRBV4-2,CASSQSSGRDTGELFF,TGTGCCAGCAGCCAATCTAGCGGGAGGGACACCGGGGAGCTGTTTTTT
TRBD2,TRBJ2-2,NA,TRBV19,CASTKAGVVNTGELFF,TGTGCCAGTACCAAGGCGGGGGTAGTGAACACCGGGGAGCTGTTTTTT
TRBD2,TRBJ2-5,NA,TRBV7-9,CASSPRRSGAKETQYF,TGTGCCAGCAGCCCAAGACGGAGCGGGGCGAAAGAGACCCAGTACTTC
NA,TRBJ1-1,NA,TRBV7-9,CASSPENTGSAEAFF,TGTGCCAGCAGCCCCGAGAATACAGGGAGCGCTGAAGCTTTCTTT
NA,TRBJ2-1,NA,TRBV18,CASSPLPSYNEQFF,TGTGCCAGCTCACCACTCCCCAGTTACAATGAGCAGTTCTTC
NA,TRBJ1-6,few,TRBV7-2,CASSLALMGGGNSPLHF,TGTGCCAGCAGCTTAGCTTTGATGGGTGGAGGGAATTCACCCCTCCACTTT
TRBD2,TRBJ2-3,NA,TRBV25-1,CASSAWAGGPDTQYF,TGTGCCAGCAGTGCATGGGCGGGGGGACCAGATACGCAGTATTTT
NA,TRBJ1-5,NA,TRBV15,CATSRDRSGNSNQPQHF,TGTGCCACCAGCAGAGATCGGTCAGGGAATAGCAATCAGCCCCAGCATTTT
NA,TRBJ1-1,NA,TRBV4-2,CASSQAGGQNTEAFF,TGTGCCAGCAGCCAAGCTGGAGGGCAGAACACTGAAGCTTTCTTT
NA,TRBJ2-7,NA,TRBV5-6,CASSFGGGEQYF,TGTGCCAGCAGCTTTGGGGGCGGTGAGCAGTACTTC
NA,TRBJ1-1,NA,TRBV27,CASSWGKNTEAFF,TGTGCCAGCAGTTGGGGCAAGAACACTGAAGCTTTCTTT
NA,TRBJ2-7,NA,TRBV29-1,CSVKPTQGTSYEQYF,TGCAGCGTGAAACCCACCCAGGGGACCTCCTACGAGCAGTACTTC
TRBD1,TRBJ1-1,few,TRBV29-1,CSVVGQGYTEAFF,TGCAGCGTCGTCGGACAGGGATACACTGAAGCTTTCTTT
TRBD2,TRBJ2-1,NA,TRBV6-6,CASRGKREDPYNEQFF,TGTGCCAGCAGAGGCAAGCGGGAGGATCCCTACAATGAGCAGTTCTTC
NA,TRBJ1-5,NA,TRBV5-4,CASSLGGQGQPQHF,TGTGCCAGCAGCTTGGGTGGCCAGGGGCAGCCCCAGCATTTT
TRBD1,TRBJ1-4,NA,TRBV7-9,CASSYLDRSNEKLFF,TGTGCCAGCAGCTATCTGGACAGGTCTAATGAAAAACTGTTTTTT
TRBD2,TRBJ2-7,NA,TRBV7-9,CASSRTSLAYEQYF,TGTGCCAGCAGCCGGACTAGTCTGGCCTACGAGCAGTACTTC
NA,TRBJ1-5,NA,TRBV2,CASSGGISNQPQHF,TGTGCCAGCAGTGGGGGCATTAGCAATCAGCCCCAGCATTTT
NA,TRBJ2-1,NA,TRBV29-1,CSVLQGGSYNEQFF,TGCAGCGTTTTACAGGGGGGGTCCTACAATGAGCAGTTCTTC
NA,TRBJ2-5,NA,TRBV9,CASSVAPAGPRGETQYF,TGTGCCAGCAGCGTAGCCCCAGCGGGTCCTCGGGGAGAGACCCAGTACTTC
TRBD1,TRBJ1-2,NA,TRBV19,CASSPGQGRTGYTF,TGTGCCAGTAGTCCGGGACAGGGTCGAACTGGCTACACCTTC
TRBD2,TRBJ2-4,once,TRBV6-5,CASSLTSGGSIQYF,TGTGCCAGCAGTCTGACTAGCGGGGGGAGCATTCAGTACTTC
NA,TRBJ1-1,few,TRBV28,CASTQTVEAFF,TGTGCCAGCACCCAGACAGTGGAAGCTTTCTTT
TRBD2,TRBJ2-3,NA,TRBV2,CASSVAGGLVDTQYF,TGTGCCAGCAGTGTTGCGGGGGGGCTTGTAGATACGCAGTATTTT
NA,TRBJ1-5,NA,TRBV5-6,CASSLGLNGRPQHF,TGTGCCAGCAGCTTAGGACTTAACGGAAGGCCCCAGCATTTT
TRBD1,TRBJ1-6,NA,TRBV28,CASSGDSWSPLHF,TGTGCCAGCAGTGGGGACAGTTGGTCACCCCTCCACTTT
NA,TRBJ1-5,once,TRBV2,CASTQKESGNQPQHF,TGTGCCAGCACCCAAAAGGAGTCGGGAAATCAGCCCCAGCATTTT
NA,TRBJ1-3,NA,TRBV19,CASSTRRIPSGNTIYF,TGTGCCAGTAGTACACGCAGAATCCCGTCTGGAAACACCATATATTTT
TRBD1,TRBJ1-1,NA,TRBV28,CASSLPGQGTTEAFF,TGTGCCAGCAGTCTCCCCGGACAGGGGACCACTGAAGCTTTCTTT
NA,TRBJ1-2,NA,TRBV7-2,CASSKRQNYGYTF,TGTGCCAGCAGCAAACGACAGAACTATGGCTACACCTTC
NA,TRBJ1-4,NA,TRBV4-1,CASSQVSAEPEKLFF,TGCGCCAGCAGCCAAGTGTCTGCCGAGCCGGAAAAACTGTTTTTT